Following are 27 T cell receptor beta chains from one sample sequenced in a study of CD8 T cells in Susac syndrome. Random hexamers were used to reverse transcribe the RNA input (roughly 0.5 to 1 ug). Using its own MiXCR run on the immunoSEQ multiplex PCR reads, TCRdb lists one record per CDR3 protein. The sample consists of about 160,000 distinct CDR3 sequences, around 93% of them appearing once. The specimen was CD4+ T cells from PBMCs. The receptors were gathered from a human donor in good health.

Here the CDR3 reads CASSVLGGYEKLFF. CDR3 sequence (DNA): TGTGCCAGCAGCGTCCTCGGGGGGTACGAAAAACTGTTTTTT. This sequence joins TRBV3-1 and TRBJ1-4; perhaps TRBD1 as D (5 bases). Deletions cut 5 bases from V and 8 bases from J, with 15 bases between. This CDR3 spans 14 amino acids. In germline, CDR1 is LGHDT, CDR2 YNNKEL (reference sequence).

This clonotype was seen a few times. This chain joins TRBV12-3 or TRBV12-4 and TRBJ1-6, with D possibly being TRBD1 (6 bases). V shed 5 bases and J shed 2 bases, with 13 bases lying between them. This CDR3 is 16 amino acids long. CDR3 nucleotides: TGTGCCAGCAGTCCCGATCGGACAGCCTATAATTCACCCCTCCACTTT. This codes for CASSPDRTAYNSPLHF.

This rearrangement joins TRBV2 to TRBJ1-1; tentatively, D is TRBD1 (6 bases). The V end was cut by 4 bases, the J end by 3 bases, with 15 bases between. There are 15 residues in the CDR3. The germline V gene has CDR1 SNHLY and CDR2 FYNNEI. The CDR3: CASSVTHRADTEAFF. DNA of the CDR3: TGTGCCAGCAGTGTCACCCACAGGGCGGACACTGAAGCTTTCTTT.

The chain employs TRBV27 and TRBJ2-2; no reliable D call. From germline, CDR1 is MNHEY and CDR2 SMNVEV (reference sequence). The CDR3 has 15 amino acids. V was trimmed by 7 bases and J by 0 bases, leaving 12 bases between them. CDR3 sequence (DNA): TGTGCCAGCACCCCGAGGCGTACGAACACCGGGGAGCTGTTTTTT. Amino acid sequence: CASTPRRTNTGELFF.

J is TRBJ2-5 and V is TRBV2, with D perhaps TRBD2 (5 bases). The CDR3 contains 13 residues. Germline CDR1 reads SNHLY; CDR2 reads FYNNEI. The germline V and J ends were trimmed by 6 bases and 2 bases, with 10 bases remaining between them. The CDR3 nucleotides read TGTGCCAGCAGCGGACTCCTGCAAGAGACCCAGTACTTC. It translates to CASSGLLQETQYF. Using reference TRBV2 and TRBJ2-5 for the parts outside the CDR3, the full variable domain is EPEVTQTPSHQVTQMGQEVILRCVPISNHLYFYWYRQILGQKVEFLVSFYNNEISEKSEIFDDQFSVERPDGSNFTLKIRSTKLEDSAMYFCASSGLLQETQYFGPGTRLLVL.

This chain links TRBV4-2 with TRBJ2-7; 11 positions match TRBD2. The CDR3 loop spans 16 amino acids. Germline-derived CDR1 and CDR2 are LGHNA and YNFKEQ. The ends lost 0 bases at V and 3 bases at J; junction bases unmatched: 4. The CDR3 coding sequence is TGTGCCAGCAGCCAAGATCAAACTAGCGGGGGCTACGAGCAGTACTTC. Amino acids: CASSQDQTSGGYEQYF.

The chain carries TRBV19 and TRBJ2-7, with 8 bases that match TRBD1. CDR1 is LNHDA and CDR2 is SQIVND in the germline V gene (reference sequence). This CDR3 spans 14 amino acids. V lost 6 bases and J lost 0; bases outside the gene matches: 4. CDR3 coding DNA: TGTGCCAGTAGCCGGACAGGGAACTCCTACGAGCAGTACTTC. The encoded protein is CASSRTGNSYEQYF.

The CDR3 loop reads CASSLGPGGPYEQYF. The CDR3 DNA is TGCGCCAGCAGCTTGGGTCCAGGGGGGCCCTACGAGCAGTACTTC. The chain combines TRBV5-1 with TRBJ2-7, with a tentative D call TRBD1 (7 bases). The germline V and J ends were trimmed by 0 bases and 2 bases, with 12 bases remaining between them. The CDR3 extends over 15 amino acids. Germline-derived CDR1 and CDR2 are SGHRS and YFSETQ.

The V and J genes are TRBV11-2 and TRBJ2-2, with unresolved D. Germline V gene sequence: CDR1 SGHAT, CDR2 FQNNGV. V lost 0 bases, J lost 3 bases, and 2 bases lay in between. The CDR3 totals 13 residues. The CDR3 nucleotides read TGTGCCAGCAGCTTAGAGTACACCGGGGAGCTGTTTTTT. It translates to CASSLEYTGELFF. Full variable domain (remainder filled in from reference TRBV11-2 and TRBJ2-2): EAGVAQSPRYKIIEKRQSVAFWCNPISGHATLYWYQQILGQGPKLLIQFQNNGVVDDSQLPKDRFSAERLKGVDSTLKIQPAKLEDSAVYLCASSLEYTGELFFGEGSRLTVL.

This clonotype appeared a single time. The chain carries TRBV2 and TRBJ2-1; no clear D. Between the trimmed V and J ends, which lost 5 bases and 9 bases, there was a span of 11 bases. This CDR3 is built from 12 residues. Germline CDR1 and CDR2: SNHLY and FYNNEI. This chain's CDR3 is CASSYHTSEQFF. CDR3 nucleotide sequence: TGTGCCAGCAGTTACCACACCTCTGAGCAGTTCTTC.

V gene TRBV9 combines with J gene TRBJ2-6; the D is unclear. V shed 1 base and J shed 1 base, with 6 bases lying between them. CDR3 length: 15 amino acids. CDR1 is SGDLS and CDR2 is YYNGEE in the germline V gene. The DNA of the CDR3 is TGTGCCAGCAGCGTAACCGGGTCTGGGGCCAACGTCCTGACTTTC. Its translation is CASSVTGSGANVLTF. Full variable domain (rest looked up from reference TRBV9 and TRBJ2-6): DSGVTQTPKHLITATGQRVTLRCSPRSGDLSVYWYQQSLDQGLQFLIQYYNGEERAKGNILERFSAQQFPDLHSELNLSSLELGDSALYFCASSVTGSGANVLTFGAGSRLTVL.

The chain has TRBV5-4 and TRBJ2-5, with 7 bases matching TRBD2. Per the germline V gene, CDR1 is SGHNT and CDR2 is YYREEE (reference sequence). V trimming: 1 base; J trimming: 4 bases; junction bases outside the gene matches: 7. The CDR3 spans 15 residues. The CDR3 is CASSLMAGEGETQYF. Here the CDR3 DNA reads TGTGCCAGCAGCTTGATGGCGGGGGAGGGAGAGACCCAGTACTTC.

The chain combines TRBV2 with TRBJ1-6; D is possibly TRBD1 (6 bases). Deletions cut 3 bases from V and 18 bases from J, with 15 bases between. This CDR3 spans 12 amino acids. In germline, CDR1 is SNHLY, CDR2 FYNNEI. The DNA for the CDR3 is TGTGCCAGCAGTGAGACCGGACAGACTCACCACTTT. Translated: CASSETGQTHHF.

This clonotype has just one count. This chain uses TRBV23-1 with TRBJ1-1; TRBD1 might be the D (6 bases). TRBV23-1 is filed as an ORF, its function uncertain. Trimming shortened V by 8 bases and J by 2 bases, and 18 bases separated the two germline ends. The CDR3 is made up of 15 amino acids. The chain's CDR3 is CASHKSGQLNTEAFF. The DNA of the CDR3 is TGCGCCAGCCATAAATCTGGACAGCTCAACACTGAAGCTTTCTTT.

This chain joins TRBV14 and TRBJ1-5; D unresolved. V lost 3 bases and J lost 5, with 17 bases in between. This CDR3 has 16 residues. Germline CDR1 reads SGHDN; CDR2 reads FVKESK. CDR3 DNA: TGTGCCAGCAGCCATCGCGACGGATTACCAGATCAGCCCCAGCATTTT. Translating gives CASSHRDGLPDQPQHF.

This chain joins TRBV6-5 and TRBJ2-3, with D unresolved. Germline CDR1 and CDR2: MNHEY and SVGAGI. V lost 4 bases and J 2 bases, leaving 4 bases between the germline ends. This CDR3 spans 12 amino acids. CDR3 DNA: TGTGCCAGCAGTTCTCACACAGATACGCAGTATTTT. It is translated as CASSSHTDTQYF.

This chain links TRBV2 with TRBJ1-2, with 8 bases fitting TRBD1. The V gene end was trimmed by 2 bases and the J gene end by 5 bases; junction bases not matched to a gene: 4. CDR1 and CDR2 (germline): SNHLY, FYNNEI. The CDR3 is made up of 14 amino acids. For the CDR3, the DNA is TGTGCCAGCAGTGAACAGGGGGCCCAATATGGCTACACCTTC. It is translated as CASSEQGAQYGYTF.

The V gene is TRBV4-1, the J gene TRBJ2-7; D is perhaps TRBD1 or TRBD2 (5 bases each). The CDR3 is made up of 15 amino acids. The V end was cut by 1 base, the J end by 2 bases, with 12 bases between. CDR1 MGHRA and CDR2 YSYEKL come from the germline V gene. The CDR3 nucleotides are TGCGCCAGCAGCCAAGTAGGGACGGGAACCTACGAGCAGTACTTC. The encoded protein is CASSQVGTGTYEQYF.

The V and J genes are TRBV29-1 and TRBJ2-6; D remains unclear. Germline assignment: CDR1 SQVTM and CDR2 ANQGSEA. The CDR3 has 14 amino acids. Trimming removed 8 bases at V and 0 bases at J, with 11 bases between. The DNA for the CDR3 is TGCAGCATACGACGGAACTCTGGGGCCAACGTCCTGACTTTC. Its protein is CSIRRNSGANVLTF.

The chain carries TRBV25-1 and TRBJ2-5; D remains unclear. V lost 3 bases and J 1 base, leaving 9 bases between the germline ends. The CDR3 length is 14 residues. The germline V gene has CDR1 MGHDK and CDR2 SYGVNS. CDR3 amino acids: CASSDTMTQETQYF. The CDR3 DNA sequence: TGTGCCAGCAGTGACACAATGACCCAAGAGACCCAGTACTTC.

This sequence joins TRBV3-1 and TRBJ2-2, with D possibly matching TRBD1 (6 bases). Germline-derived CDR1 and CDR2 are LGHDT and YNNKEL (reference sequence). This CDR3 has 14 amino acids. Deletions cut 4 bases from V and 8 bases from J, with 14 bases between. CDR3 protein: CASSLQGFGGELFF. In DNA form, the CDR3 reads TGTGCCAGCAGCCTACAGGGTTTTGGGGGGGAGCTGTTTTTT.

This rearrangement joins TRBV7-2 to TRBJ1-1, with D unresolved. V was trimmed by 5 bases and J by 7 bases, leaving 11 bases between them. The CDR3 extends over 12 amino acids. From germline, CDR1 is SGHTA and CDR2 FQGNSA. The CDR3 is CASSDWTDEAFF. The CDR3 nucleotides read TGTGCCAGCAGCGACTGGACGGATGAAGCTTTCTTT.

The V and J genes are TRBV29-1 and TRBJ1-1; D is possibly TRBD1 (6 bases). Deletions cut 8 bases from V and 1 base from J, with 11 bases between. The CDR3 is 12 residues long. Germline assignment: CDR1 SQVTM and CDR2 ANQGSEA. In nucleotides, the CDR3 is TGCAGCTCCTCGACAGGGAACACTGAAGCTTTCTTT. It encodes CSSSTGNTEAFF.

The chain combines TRBV15 with TRBJ2-1, with 7 bases aligning to TRBD2. With V trimmed by 0 bases and J by 0 bases, 5 bases remained unmatched. The germline V gene encodes CDR1 LNHNV and CDR2 YYDKDF (reference sequence). The CDR3 is 17 residues long. CDR3 amino acids: CATSREIRGDSYNEQFF. The CDR3 nucleotides read TGTGCCACCAGCAGAGAAATTCGGGGGGACTCCTACAATGAGCAGTTCTTC.

The V gene is TRBV2, the J gene TRBJ2-4, with 12 bases that match TRBD2. The germline CDR1 and CDR2 sequences are SNHLY and FYNNEI. V lost 3 bases to trimming and J lost 9 bases; unmatched junction nucleotides: 6. The CDR3 is made up of 15 amino acids. In DNA, the CDR3 is TGTGCCAGCAGTGAGAGACTAGCGGGGGCCACCATTCAGTACTTC. Its translation: CASSERLAGATIQYF.

The CDR3 sequence is CASSQNSYEQFF. The CDR3 nucleotides read TGTGCCAGCAGCCAGAATTCGTATGAGCAGTTCTTC. This chain links TRBV4-2 with TRBJ2-1; D call uncertain. Germline loops: CDR1 LGHNA, CDR2 YNFKEQ. V was trimmed by 3 bases and J by 8 bases, leaving 8 bases between them. The CDR3 covers 12 residues.

The chain joins TRBV14 to TRBJ2-3, with no clear D. The V gene lost 4 bases and the J gene lost 5 bases, with 13 bases spanning the gap. The CDR3 runs to 14 residues. Germline V CDR1 and CDR2: SGHDN, FVKESK. The CDR3 sequence is CASSRIRAEDTQYF. In DNA, the CDR3 is TGTGCCAGCAGCCGCATTCGGGCGGAAGATACGCAGTATTTT.